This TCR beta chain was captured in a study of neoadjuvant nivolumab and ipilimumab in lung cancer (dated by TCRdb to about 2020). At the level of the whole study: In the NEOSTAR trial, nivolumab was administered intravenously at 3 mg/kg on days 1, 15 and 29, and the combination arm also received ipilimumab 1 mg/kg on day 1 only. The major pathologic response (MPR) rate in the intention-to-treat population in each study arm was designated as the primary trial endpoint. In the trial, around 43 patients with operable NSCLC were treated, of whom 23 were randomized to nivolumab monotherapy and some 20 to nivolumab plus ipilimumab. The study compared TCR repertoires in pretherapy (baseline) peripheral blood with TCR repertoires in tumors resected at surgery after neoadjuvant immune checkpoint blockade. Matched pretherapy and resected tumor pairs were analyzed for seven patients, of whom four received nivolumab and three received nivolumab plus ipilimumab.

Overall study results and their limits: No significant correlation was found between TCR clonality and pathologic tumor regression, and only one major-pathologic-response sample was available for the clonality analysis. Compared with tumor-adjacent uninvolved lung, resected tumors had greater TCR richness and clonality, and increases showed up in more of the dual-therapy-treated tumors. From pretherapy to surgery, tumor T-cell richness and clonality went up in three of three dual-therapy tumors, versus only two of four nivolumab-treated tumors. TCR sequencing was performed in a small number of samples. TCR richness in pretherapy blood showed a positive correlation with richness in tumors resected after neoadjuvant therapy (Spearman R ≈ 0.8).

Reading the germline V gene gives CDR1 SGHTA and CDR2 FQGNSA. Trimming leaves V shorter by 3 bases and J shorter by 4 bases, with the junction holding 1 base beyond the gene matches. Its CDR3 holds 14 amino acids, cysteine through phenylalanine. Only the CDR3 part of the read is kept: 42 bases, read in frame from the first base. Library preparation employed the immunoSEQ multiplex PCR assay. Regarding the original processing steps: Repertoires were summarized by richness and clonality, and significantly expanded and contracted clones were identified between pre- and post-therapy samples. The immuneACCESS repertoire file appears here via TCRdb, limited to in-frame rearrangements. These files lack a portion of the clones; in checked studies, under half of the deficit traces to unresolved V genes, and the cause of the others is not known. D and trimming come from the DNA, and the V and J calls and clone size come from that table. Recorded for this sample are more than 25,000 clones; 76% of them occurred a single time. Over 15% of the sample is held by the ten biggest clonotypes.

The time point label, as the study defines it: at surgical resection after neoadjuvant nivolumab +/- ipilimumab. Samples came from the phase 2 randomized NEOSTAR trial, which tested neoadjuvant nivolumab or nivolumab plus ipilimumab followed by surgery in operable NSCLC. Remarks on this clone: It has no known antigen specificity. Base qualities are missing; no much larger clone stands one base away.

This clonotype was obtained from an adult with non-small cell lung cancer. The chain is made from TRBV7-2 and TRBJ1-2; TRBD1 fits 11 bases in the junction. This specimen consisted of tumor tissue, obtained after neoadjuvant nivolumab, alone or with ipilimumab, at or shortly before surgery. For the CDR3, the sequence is CASSLDRGPYGYTF. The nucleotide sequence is TGTGCCAGCAGCTTGGACAGGGGGCCCTATGGCTACACCTTC.